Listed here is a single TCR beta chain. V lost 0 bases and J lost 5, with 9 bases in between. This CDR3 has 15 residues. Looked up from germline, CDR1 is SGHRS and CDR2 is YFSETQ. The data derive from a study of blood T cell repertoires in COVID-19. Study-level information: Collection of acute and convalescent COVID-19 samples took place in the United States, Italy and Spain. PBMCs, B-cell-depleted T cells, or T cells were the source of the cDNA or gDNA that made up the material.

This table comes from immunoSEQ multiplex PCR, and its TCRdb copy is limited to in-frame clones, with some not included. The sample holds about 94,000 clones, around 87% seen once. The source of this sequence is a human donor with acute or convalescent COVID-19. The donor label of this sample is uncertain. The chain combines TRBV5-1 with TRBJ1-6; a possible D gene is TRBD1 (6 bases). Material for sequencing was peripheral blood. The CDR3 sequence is CASSLDGGHNSPLHF. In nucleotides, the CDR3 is TGCGCCAGCAGCTTGGACGGGGGGCATAATTCACCCCTCCACTTT.